A single sample gave rise to the 6 T cell receptor beta chains below, sequenced in a study of radiotherapy plus CTLA-4 blockade in lung cancer. The protocol was immunoSEQ multiplex PCR, while the TCRdb copy is restricted to in-frame clones and leaves out a portion. Altogether around 30,000 clones are present, roughly 70% being singletons, with the ten largest covering roughly 15%. Specimen: peripheral blood, collected from a patient treated with radiotherapy plus ipilimumab. Receptors originate from a human donor with non-small cell lung cancer that progressed on radiotherapy plus ipilimumab.

In nucleotides, the CDR3 is TGTGCCAGCAGCCAGGGACTAGCGGGTAGCACAGATACGCAGTATTTT. Protein product: CASSQGLAGSTDTQYF. This chain uses TRBV5-6 with TRBJ2-3, with 12 bases identical to TRBD2. The V and J ends lost 4 bases and 0 bases, in that order; junction bases with no gene match: 3. The germline CDR1 and CDR2 sequences are SGHDT and YYEEEE. This CDR3 contains 16 residues.

This clone was seen only a few times. The chain has TRBV19 and TRBJ2-7; 7 bases fit TRBD1. The germline V gene encodes CDR1 LNHDA and CDR2 SQIVND (reference sequence). J was trimmed by 4 bases and V by 0 bases; bases with no gene match: 9. There are 16 residues in the CDR3. In nucleotides, the CDR3 is TGTGCCAGTAGTATAGATTCCACAGGGGACGGGTACGAGCAGTACTTC. This gives the protein CASSIDSTGDGYEQYF. Together with reference TRBV19 and TRBJ2-7, the CDR3 gives the full variable domain: DGGITQSPKYLFRKEGQNVTLSCEQNLNHDAMYWYRQDPGQGLRLIYYSQIVNDFQKGDIAEGYSVSREKKESFPLTVTSAQKNPTAFYLCASSIDSTGDGYEQYFGPGTRLTVT.

This clone appeared a few times. The chain carries TRBV15 and TRBJ1-1, with a tentative D call TRBD1 (5 bases). The germline V gene encodes CDR1 LNHNV and CDR2 YYDKDF (reference sequence). This CDR3 region has 14 residues. Trimming pared 3 bases from V and 6 bases from J, leaving 14 bases between. The CDR3 bases are TGTGCCACCAGCAGGGACCGCGAGGGGCCTGAAGCTTTCTTT. Translated, it gives CATSRDREGPEAFF. The entire variable domain, with the rest obtained from reference TRBV15 and TRBJ1-1, is as follows: DAMVIQNPRYQVTQFGKPVTLSCSQTLNHNVMYWYQQKSSQAPKLLFHYYDKDFNNEADTPDNFQSRRPNTSFCFLDIRSPGLGDTAMYLCATSRDREGPEAFFGQGTRLTVV.

CDR3 amino acids: CASSPRDTDTQYF. CDR3 DNA sequence: TGTGCCAGCAGCCCAAGGGACACAGATACGCAGTATTTT. The chain carries TRBV5-8 and TRBJ2-3; D remains unclear. V lost 4 bases and J 2 bases, leaving 8 bases between the germline ends. CDR1 is SGHTS, CDR2 YDEGEE, per germline. This CDR3 is built from 13 residues.

The CDR3 sequence is CASSSGQNYEQYF. CDR3 DNA: TGTGCCAGCAGCTCGGGACAGAACTACGAGCAGTACTTC. The chain couples TRBV7-2 to TRBJ2-7; TRBD1 agrees at 7 bases. J was trimmed by 3 bases and V by 4 bases; bases with no gene match: 3. In germline, CDR1 is SGHTA, CDR2 FQGNSA. There are 13 residues in the CDR3.

This clone occurred once. This chain links TRBV27 with TRBJ2-7; the D gene is possibly TRBD2 (5 bases). Trimming left V 6 bases short and J 3 bases short, with 21 bases between. CDR3 length equals 16 residues. Germline loops: CDR1 MNHEY, CDR2 SMNVEV (reference sequence). Here the CDR3 DNA reads TGTGCCAGCAGCTTTTCCCGGGGTCAAAGGGTCTACGAGCAGTACTTC. It is translated as CASSFSRGQRVYEQYF.